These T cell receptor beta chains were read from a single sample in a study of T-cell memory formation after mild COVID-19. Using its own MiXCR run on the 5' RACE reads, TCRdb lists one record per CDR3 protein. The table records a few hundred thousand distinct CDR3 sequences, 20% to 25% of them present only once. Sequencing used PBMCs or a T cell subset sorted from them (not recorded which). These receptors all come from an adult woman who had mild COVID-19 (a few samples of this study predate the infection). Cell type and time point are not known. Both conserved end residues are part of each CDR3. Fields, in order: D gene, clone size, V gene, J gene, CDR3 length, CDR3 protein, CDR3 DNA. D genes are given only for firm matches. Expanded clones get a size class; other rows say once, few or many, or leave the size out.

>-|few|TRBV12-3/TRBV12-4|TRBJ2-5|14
CASSFSGTEETQYF
TGTGCCAGCAGTTTTTCCGGGACTGAAGAGACCCAGTACTTC
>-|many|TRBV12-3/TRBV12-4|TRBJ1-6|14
CASSLGRDNSPLHF
TGTGCCAGCAGTTTAGGCAGGGATAATTCACCCCTCCACTTT
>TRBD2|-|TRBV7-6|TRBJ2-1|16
CASSLAGVSGANEQFF
TGTGCCAGCAGCTTAGCTGGGGTTAGCGGGGCGAATGAGCAGTTCTTC
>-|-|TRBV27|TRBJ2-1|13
CASSVQGDNEQFF
TGTGCCAGCAGTGTCCAGGGAGACAATGAGCAGTTCTTC
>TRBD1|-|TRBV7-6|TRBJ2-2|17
CASTPPSGTANTGELFF
TGTGCCAGCACCCCTCCCTCCGGGACAGCAAACACCGGGGAGCTGTTTTTT
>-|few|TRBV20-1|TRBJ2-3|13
CSARVTGLATQYF
TGCAGTGCTAGGGTGACTGGGTTGGCTACGCAGTATTTT
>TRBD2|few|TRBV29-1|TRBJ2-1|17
CSVEGAGGPIHYNEQFF
TGCAGCGTTGAAGGAGCGGGAGGGCCGATTCACTACAATGAGCAGTTCTTC
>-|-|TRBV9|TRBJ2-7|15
CASSSEGPDTYEQYF
TGTGCCAGCAGCTCCGAGGGCCCGGATACCTACGAGCAGTACTTC
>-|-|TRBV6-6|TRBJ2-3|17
CASSTSPGTLSTDTQYF
TGTGCCAGCAGTACGTCCCCCGGGACACTGAGCACAGATACGCAGTATTTT
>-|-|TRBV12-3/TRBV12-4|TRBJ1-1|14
CASSYGAMNTEAFF
TGTGCCAGCAGTTATGGTGCTATGAACACTGAAGCTTTCTTT
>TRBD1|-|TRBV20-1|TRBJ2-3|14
CSASLDRASDTQYF
TGCAGTGCTAGCTTGGACAGGGCTTCAGATACGCAGTATTTT
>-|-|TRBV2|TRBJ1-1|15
CASSGSSFMNTEAFF
TGTGCCAGCTCCGGGTCCTCATTCATGAACACTGAAGCTTTCTTT
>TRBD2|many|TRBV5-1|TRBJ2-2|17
CASSSFSGRSNTGELFF
TGCGCCAGCAGCTCATTTAGCGGGAGGTCGAACACCGGGGAGCTGTTTTTT
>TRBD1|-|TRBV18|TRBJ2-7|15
CASSPPTGGSYEQYF
TGTGCCAGCTCACCTCCCACAGGGGGGTCCTACGAGCAGTACTTC
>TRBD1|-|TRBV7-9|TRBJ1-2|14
CASSFNRGDYGYTF
TGTGCCAGCAGCTTCAACAGGGGGGACTATGGCTACACCTTC
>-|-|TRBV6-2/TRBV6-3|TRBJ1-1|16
CASSYSAVRRNTEAFF
TGTGCCAGCAGTTACTCGGCGGTGCGGAGAAACACTGAAGCTTTCTTT
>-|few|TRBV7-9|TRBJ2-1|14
CASSLVSARNEQFF
TGTGCCAGCAGCTTAGTTAGCGCGCGCAATGAGCAGTTCTTC
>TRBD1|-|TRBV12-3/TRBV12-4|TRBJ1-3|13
CASSRGLGNTIYF
TGTGCCAGCAGCAGGGGGCTGGGAAACACCATATATTTT
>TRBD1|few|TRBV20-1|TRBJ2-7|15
CSAREGGTGTYEQYF
TGCAGTGCTAGAGAGGGGGGGACAGGGACCTACGAGCAGTACTTC
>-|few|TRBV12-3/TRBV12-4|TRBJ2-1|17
CASSSLRQTQEDNEQFF
TGTGCCAGCAGTTCACTAAGACAGACCCAGGAGGACAATGAGCAGTTCTTC
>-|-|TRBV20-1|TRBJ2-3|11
CSGRTTDTQYF
TGCAGTGGCCGGACCACAGATACGCAGTATTTT